These 24 T cell receptor beta chains were sequenced from one sample in a study of cytomegalovirus exposure and HLA in healthy donors. Repertoires were generated with immunoSEQ multiplex PCR, while TCRdb's copy carries only in-frame clones and drops some. The repertoire consists of 110,000 or so clones, with approximately 85% occurring once and the leading ten covering around 3%. Sequencing used PBMCs. The receptor set was obtained from a woman in her late teens or twenties in good health and CMV-seronegative.

This sequence joins TRBV6-5 and TRBJ1-2; TRBD1 aligns across 7 bases. CDR1 MNHEY and CDR2 SVGAGI come from the germline V gene. The ends lost 6 bases at V and 6 bases at J; junction bases unmatched: 7. CDR3 length: 13 residues. The chain's CDR3 is CASSRDREDGYTF. In DNA, the CDR3 is TGTGCCAGCAGCCGAGACAGGGAGGATGGCTACACCTTC.

The chain has TRBV30 and TRBJ1-2, with 9 bases aligning to TRBD1. Looked up from germline, CDR1 is GTSNPN and CDR2 is SVGIG (reference sequence). The CDR3 has 14 amino acids. The V gene end was trimmed by 3 bases and the J gene end by 8 bases; junction bases not matched to a gene: 10. The CDR3 DNA follows: TGTGCCTGGAGCCGGGGACAGGGATCGTCCGGCTACACCTTC. Amino acid sequence: CAWSRGQGSSGYTF.

There are a few counts of this clone. Written as DNA, the CDR3 is TGTGCCAGCAGACGAGGACAGGGGACGGACACTGAAGCTTTCTTT. Its protein is CASRRGQGTDTEAFF. The chain links TRBV7-9 to TRBJ1-1, with 9 bases identical to TRBD1. The V gene end was trimmed by 6 bases and the J gene end by 3 bases; junction bases not matched to a gene: 8. Germline values: CDR1 SEHNR, CDR2 FQNEAQ (reference sequence). This CDR3 contains 15 residues.

This rearrangement joins TRBV5-4 to TRBJ1-1, with 7 bases aligning to TRBD1. This CDR3 spans 14 amino acids. Germline CDR1 is SGHNT and CDR2 is YYREEE (reference sequence). The V segment lost 8 bases and the J segment 4 bases; nucleotides outside the gene matches: 11. The CDR3 DNA sequence: TGTGCCAGTCTCAACAGGGGAGTTAGCACTGAAGCTTTCTTT. It encodes CASLNRGVSTEAFF.

The chain has TRBV7-9 and TRBJ2-5; 8 nucleotides align to TRBD2. CDR3 size: 15 residues. The J segment lost 4 bases and the V segment lost 3 bases, leaving 7 bases of the junction unmatched. The V gene's germline CDR1 is SEHNR and CDR2 FQNEAQ (reference sequence). The CDR3 bases are TGTGCCAGCAGCTTGGTAACCGGGGGGGCAGAGACCCAGTACTTC. This gives the protein CASSLVTGGAETQYF.

The gene calls are TRBV27 and TRBJ2-3, with 11 bases that match TRBD1. Germline lookup yields CDR1 MNHEY and CDR2 SMNVEV (reference sequence). Trimming cost V 3 bases and J 5 bases; bases outside gene matches: 1. CDR3 length: 14 amino acids. CDR3 bases: TGTGCCAGCAGTTTCGGGACAGGGGGAGATACGCAGTATTTT. It is translated as CASSFGTGGDTQYF.

CDR3 loop: CASSEGAQREQYF. DNA of the CDR3: TGTGCCAGCAGCGAGGGGGCTCAGCGCGAGCAGTACTTC. The chain recombines TRBV5-4 with TRBJ2-7; 7 nucleotides agree with TRBD1. Germline lookup yields CDR1 SGHNT and CDR2 YYREEE (reference sequence). The V gene end was trimmed by 4 bases and the J gene end by 6 bases; junction bases not matched to a gene: 7. The CDR3 extends over 13 amino acids.

The rearrangement uses TRBV7-9 and TRBJ2-3, with 9 bases aligning to TRBD1. Germline V gene sequence: CDR1 SEHNR, CDR2 FQNEAQ (reference sequence). The CDR3 is 15 residues long. V lost 5 bases and J lost 2; bases outside the gene matches: 5. The CDR3 DNA follows: TGTGCCAGCAGCGTGGGACAGGGAATCACAGATACGCAGTATTTT. Translation gives CASSVGQGITDTQYF.

A single count supports this clone. The chain uses TRBV27 and TRBJ2-3, with TRBD2 identical over 9 bases. V lost 0 bases, J lost 6 bases, and 16 bases stayed unmatched. Per germline, CDR1 MNHEY and CDR2 SMNVEV (reference sequence). The CDR3 has 19 amino acids. CDR3: CASSLSALTERGDLDTQYF. The CDR3 region has the DNA TGTGCCAGCAGTTTATCAGCGTTAACCGAGCGGGGGGACCTGGATACGCAGTATTTT.

This clone was found a few times. This chain connects TRBV4-2 to TRBJ2-3; 9 bases fit TRBD2. From germline, CDR1 is LGHNA and CDR2 YNFKEQ. V lost 1 base, J lost 5 bases, and 10 bases stayed unmatched. The CDR3 consists of 17 residues. CDR3 DNA sequence: TGTGCCAGCAGCCAAGTCGCCGGCGGGGGGGCCGGAGATACGCAGTATTTT. Its protein product is CASSQVAGGGAGDTQYF.

The CDR3 coding sequence is TGTGCCCTCGCGGGGACAGCCTACGAGCAGTACTTC. This translates into CALAGTAYEQYF. This sequence joins TRBV30 and TRBJ2-7; D may be TRBD1 (7 bases). The V gene lost 8 bases and the J gene lost 2 bases, with 13 bases spanning the gap. The CDR3 runs to 12 residues. Per germline, CDR1 GTSNPN and CDR2 SVGIG (reference sequence). Filled out from reference TRBV30 and TRBJ2-7, the complete variable domain reads SQTIHQWPATLVQPVGSPLSLECTVEGTSNPNLYWYRQAAGRGLQLLFYSVGIGQISSEVPQNLSASRPQDRQFILSSKKLLLSDSGFYLCALAGTAYEQYFGPGTRLTVT.

The chain links TRBV6-1 to TRBJ1-6, with D perhaps TRBD1 (6 bases). Trimming stripped 4 bases from V and 10 bases from J, with 17 bases between. The CDR3 covers 15 residues. Germline V CDR1 and CDR2: MNHNS, SASEGT. CDR3 DNA: TGTGCCAGCAGTGCCTCCCAGGGGTATAGATCACCCCTCCACTTT. Protein: CASSASQGYRSPLHF.

This clone was seen a few times. This chain joins TRBV19 and TRBJ1-1, with D unclear. Per germline, CDR1 LNHDA and CDR2 SQIVND (reference sequence). The length of the CDR3 is 13 residues. V lost 9 bases and J 0 bases, leaving 11 bases between the germline ends. The CDR3 nucleotides read TGTGCCAGCCGGGATTTTGTGAACACTGAAGCTTTCTTT. Residues: CASRDFVNTEAFF. Based on the CDR3 plus reference TRBV19 and TRBJ1-1, the full variable domain is DGGITQSPKYLFRKEGQNVTLSCEQNLNHDAMYWYRQDPGQGLRLIYYSQIVNDFQKGDIAEGYSVSREKKESFPLTVTSAQKNPTAFYLCASRDFVNTEAFFGQGTRLTVV.

This clone was observed once. The rearrangement joins TRBV30 to TRBJ1-4, with a weak D call TRBD1 (5 bases). The germline V and J ends were trimmed by 4 bases and 8 bases, with 20 bases remaining between them. This CDR3 has 15 amino acids. Per germline, CDR1 GTSNPN and CDR2 SVGIG (reference sequence). CDR3: CAWNSGGHRREKLFF. CDR3 in DNA: TGTGCCTGGAATAGCGGAGGACATCGGAGGGAAAAACTGTTTTTT. Together with reference TRBV30 and TRBJ1-4, the CDR3 gives the full variable domain: SQTIHQWPATLVQPVGSPLSLECTVEGTSNPNLYWYRQAAGRGLQLLFYSVGIGQISSEVPQNLSASRPQDRQFILSSKKLLLSDSGFYLCAWNSGGHRREKLFFGSGTQLSVL.

The chain employs TRBV6-1 and TRBJ2-7; no clear D. Trimming took off 3 bases at V and 3 bases at J, with 9 bases between the two ends. The CDR3 has 13 residues. Germline loops: CDR1 MNHNS, CDR2 SASEGT. The CDR3 reads CASSEYPGYEQYF. The CDR3, as DNA: TGTGCCAGCAGTGAGTACCCGGGCTACGAGCAGTACTTC.

V is TRBV18 and J is TRBJ1-2, with 8 nucleotides matching TRBD1. CDR1 is KGHSH, CDR2 LQKENI, per germline. V dropped 3 bases and J dropped 2; count of bases not matched to a gene: 5. This CDR3 is 15 amino acids long. CDR3 sequence (DNA): TGTGCCAGCTCACCCCCGGACAGGGAAAACTATGGCTACACCTTC. Its protein is CASSPPDRENYGYTF.

The CDR3 spells CASSYSVGANQPQHF. The CDR3 nucleotides are TGTGCCAGCAGTTACTCGGTAGGGGCCAATCAGCCCCAGCATTTT. This chain links TRBV6-5 with TRBJ1-5, with a tentative D call TRBD1 (5 bases). The germline V and J ends were trimmed by 0 bases and 3 bases, with 9 bases remaining between them. The CDR3 totals 15 residues. CDR1 and CDR2 (germline): MNHEY, SVGAGI.

The gene calls are TRBV27 and TRBJ2-2; 13 positions match TRBD2. The CDR3 runs to 15 residues. Germline V CDR1 and CDR2: MNHEY, SMNVEV (reference sequence). V was clipped by 6 bases and J by 7 bases; unmatched bases: 5. The CDR3 reads CASSTSGGAGGELFF. CDR3 DNA sequence: TGTGCCAGCAGCACTAGCGGGGGGGCCGGCGGGGAGCTGTTTTTT.

This chain links TRBV5-1 with TRBJ2-2; 9 positions agree with TRBD2. In germline, CDR1 is SGHRS, CDR2 YFSETQ. Trimming cost V 5 bases and J 3 bases; bases outside gene matches: 8. The CDR3 is 16 residues long. CDR3 DNA sequence: TGCGCCAGCAGTCCCCTAGCGGGGAGGGACACCGGGGAGCTGTTTTTT. It codes for CASSPLAGRDTGELFF. The full variable domain, its missing parts supplied by reference TRBV5-1 and TRBJ2-2, is KAGVTQTPRYLIKTRGQQVTLSCSPISGHRSVSWYQQTPGQGLQFLFEYFSETQRNKGNFPGRFSGRQFSNSRSEMNVSTLELGDSALYLCASSPLAGRDTGELFFGEGSRLTVL.

This sequence joins TRBV6-5 and TRBJ1-6; D remains unclear. Trimming removed 4 bases at V and 7 bases at J, with 17 bases between. The CDR3 contains 16 residues. The germline CDR1 and CDR2 sequences are MNHEY and SVGAGI. The CDR3 protein is CASSFEGRQTNSPLHF. CDR3 in DNA: TGTGCCAGCAGTTTCGAGGGCCGACAAACGAATTCACCCCTCCACTTT.

The chain is built from TRBV29-1 and TRBJ2-5; no reliable D call. The CDR3 is 12 amino acids. V gave up 8 bases and J gave up 0 bases, with 10 bases separating them. The germline V gene encodes CDR1 SQVTM and CDR2 ANQGSEA. In DNA, the CDR3 is TGCAGCACCAAGAGGTACCAAGAGACCCAGTACTTC. Amino acids: CSTKRYQETQYF.

The chain joins TRBV6-5 to TRBJ2-5; 11 positions match TRBD2. Trimming took 4 bases from V and 1 from J; bases not matched to a gene: 5. CDR1 MNHEY and CDR2 SVGAGI come from the germline V gene. The CDR3 has 16 amino acids. This chain's CDR3 is CASSWGLAVTQETQYF. For the CDR3, the DNA is TGTGCCAGCAGTTGGGGACTAGCGGTTACCCAAGAGACCCAGTACTTC.

This clone was seen only once. The V gene is TRBV25-1, the J gene TRBJ2-2; 12 nucleotides agree with TRBD2. CDR3 length: 18 residues. With 6 bases clipped from V and 0 bases from J, the junction kept 8 bases outside the gene matches. CDR1 MGHDK and CDR2 SYGVNS come from the germline V gene. CDR3: CASRETSGGLANTGELFF. CDR3 sequence (DNA): TGTGCCAGCAGGGAGACTAGCGGGGGCCTCGCGAACACCGGGGAGCTGTTTTTT. Variable domain in full (rest from reference TRBV25-1 and TRBJ2-2): EADIYQTPRYLVIGTGKKITLECSQTMGHDKMYWYQQDPGMELHLIHYSYGVNSTEKGDLSSESTVSRIRTEHFPLTLESARPSHTSQYLCASRETSGGLANTGELFFGEGSRLTVL.

This chain uses TRBV7-9 with TRBJ1-1; maybe TRBD1 (5 bases). V lost 1 base, J lost 4 bases, and 16 bases lay in between. CDR1 is SEHNR, CDR2 FQNEAQ, per germline (reference sequence). This CDR3 region has 16 residues. CDR3 nucleotides: TGTGCCAGCAGCTTAGTAGGGGACCGGGGGTCCACTGAAGCTTTCTTT. This codes for CASSLVGDRGSTEAFF.